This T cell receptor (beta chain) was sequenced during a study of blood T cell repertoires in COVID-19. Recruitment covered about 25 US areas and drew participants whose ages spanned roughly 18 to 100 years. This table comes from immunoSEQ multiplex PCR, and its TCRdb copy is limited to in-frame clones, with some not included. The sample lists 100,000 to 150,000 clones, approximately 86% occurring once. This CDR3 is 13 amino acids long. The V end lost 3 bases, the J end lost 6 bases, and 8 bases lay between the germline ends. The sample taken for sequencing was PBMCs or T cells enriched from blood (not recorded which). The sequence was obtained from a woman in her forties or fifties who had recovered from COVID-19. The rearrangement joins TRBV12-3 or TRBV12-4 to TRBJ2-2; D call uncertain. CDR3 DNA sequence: TGTGCCAGCAGTTTTCAGGATCCCGGGGAGCTGTTTTTT. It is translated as CASSFQDPGELFF.